These 18 T cell receptor beta chains came from one sample sequenced in a study of T-cell reconstitution after alpha-beta-depleted transplantation in children. The TCRbeta library was prepared with unique molecular identifiers. TCRdb independently ran MiXCR on the PCR reads; one entry per CDR3 protein. This table has roughly 790,000 distinct CDR3 sequences, around 15% appearing once. Material: PBMCs, mostly from graft donor cells, obtained 360 days after TCRalphabeta/CD19-depleted stem cell transplant. The source of these receptors is a male patient under 18 who had a stem cell transplant for acute lymphoblastic leukemia, so the T cells may come from the graft donor.

The chain carries TRBV29-1 and TRBJ1-2, with TRBD1 matching 9 bases. With 7 bases clipped from V and 3 bases from J, the junction kept 6 bases outside the gene matches. Germline V gene data show CDR1 as SQVTM and CDR2 as ANQGSEA. The CDR3 contains 13 residues. The CDR3 protein is CSARDRVDYGYTF. In DNA, the CDR3 is TGCAGCGCCCGGGACAGGGTAGACTATGGCTACACCTTC.

The chain has TRBV6-5 and TRBJ2-5; TRBD1 agrees at 10 bases. The V segment lost 5 bases and the J segment 1 base; nucleotides outside the gene matches: 13. This CDR3 is built from 18 residues. The germline V gene encodes CDR1 MNHEY and CDR2 SVGAGI. The CDR3 loop reads CASSHRLPGQGIQETQYF. The CDR3 DNA is TGTGCCAGCAGTCACCGCCTTCCGGGACAGGGGATCCAAGAGACCCAGTACTTC.

This clonotype was detected a few times. The rearrangement joins TRBV21-1 to TRBJ2-7; TRBD2, the D gene given by the table, was not confirmed from the DNA. TRBV21-1 is reported as a pseudogene. The CDR3 has 14 amino acids. The CDR3: CASHSPGRSDEQYF. DNA for the CDR3: TGTGCCAGCCACAGTCCCGGGAGAAGTGACGAGCAGTACTTC.

Here the CDR3 DNA reads TGCGCCAGCAGTATGTTCGGGGGTGGCGGGAGTCTAACAGATACGCAGTATTTT. The encoded protein is CASSMFGGGGSLTDTQYF. The rearrangement links TRBV5-1 to TRBJ2-3; 7 bases are shared with TRBD2. J lost 3 bases, V lost 5 bases, and 18 bases had no gene match. CDR3 size: 18 residues. CDR1 is SGHRS and CDR2 is YFSETQ in the germline V gene.

The table lists this clonotype with a few counts. The V call is TRBV7-9, the J call TRBJ2-5; the D gene is possibly TRBD1 (5 bases). The CDR3 spans 14 residues. V was cut by 1 base and J by 1 base, with 7 bases left in between. Germline loops: CDR1 SEHNR, CDR2 FQNEAQ (reference sequence). The CDR3 bases are TGTGCCAGCAGCTTAGACAGGATCCAAGAGACCCAGTACTTC. Translated, it gives CASSLDRIQETQYF.

The chain joins TRBV11-2 to TRBJ2-5; TRBD2 matches at 12 bases. Germline CDR1 SGHAT, CDR2 FQNNGV. Unmatched junction bases numbered 6, after V lost 4 bases and J lost 0 bases. This CDR3 is 17 amino acids long. The CDR3 loop is CASSSGRTSGDQETQYF. In DNA form, the CDR3 reads TGTGCCAGCAGCTCTGGCCGGACTAGCGGGGACCAAGAGACCCAGTACTTC.

This clonotype was counted at least ten times. The J gene is TRBJ2-5, the V gene TRBV20-1; 11 bases are shared with TRBD2. V gave up 0 bases and J gave up 5 bases; unmatched junction bases: 14. From germline, CDR1 is DFQATT and CDR2 SNEGSKA (reference sequence). The CDR3 totals 18 residues. This CDR3 reads CSAREGASGRYGGETQYF. The CDR3 DNA reads TGCAGTGCTAGAGAAGGGGCTAGCGGGAGGTATGGAGGGGAGACCCAGTACTTC.

This clonotype has only a few counts. The gene calls are TRBV3-1 and TRBJ2-3; D ambiguous. CDR1 and CDR2 from the germline V gene are LGHDT and YNNKEL (reference sequence). The CDR3 consists of 14 residues. Trimming left V 4 bases short and J 2 bases short, with 10 bases between. Written as DNA, the CDR3 is TGTGCCAGCAGCCGTCAAGGGCCCACAGATACGCAGTATTTT. Translating it yields CASSRQGPTDTQYF.

This clonotype was counted many times. This sequence joins TRBV15 and TRBJ2-2, with 8 bases lining up with TRBD2. V shed 1 base and J 3 bases; nucleotides not matched to a gene: 10. CDR3 length equals 18 residues. Germline CDR1 is LNHNV and CDR2 is YYDKDF (reference sequence). CDR3 loop: CATSRVWSGRGDTGELFF. The CDR3 nucleotides are TGTGCCACCAGCAGAGTTTGGAGCGGGAGAGGGGACACCGGGGAGCTGTTTTTT.

This clonotype was recorded many times. This chain connects TRBV5-5 to TRBJ1-5; the match to TRBD1 covers 7 bases. The CDR3 sequence is 16 residues long. Germline trimming cut 1 base from V and 4 bases from J; bases unmatched to any gene: 8. Germline lookup yields CDR1 SGHKS and CDR2 YYEKEE (reference sequence). Here the CDR3 reads CASSLKRQGDNQPQHF. In DNA form, the CDR3 reads TGTGCCAGCAGCTTGAAGCGACAGGGTGATAATCAGCCCCAGCATTTT.

About this clonotype itself: This likely comes from a read error, as the CDR3 has no conserved phenylalanine or tryptophan at its end. This chain connects TRBV5-1 to TRBJ2-5; D might be TRBD2 (6 bases). V gave up 4 bases and J gave up 0 bases, with 19 bases separating them. The length of the CDR3 is 17 residues. In germline, CDR1 is SGHRS, CDR2 YFSETQ. CDR3 sequence (DNA): TGCGCCAGCAGCCCCGATCTAGCGCTGACGTACCAAGAGACCCAGTACTAC. Encoded protein: CASSPDLALTYQETQYY.

This clonotype was found many times. The CDR3 here is CASSLAGAADTQYF. The CDR3 DNA reads TGCGCCAGCAGCTTGGCCGGCGCGGCAGATACGCAGTATTTT. This chain joins TRBV5-1 and TRBJ2-3; D remains unclear. The CDR3 contains 14 residues. Between the trimmed V and J ends, which lost 0 bases and 4 bases, there was a span of 9 bases. CDR1 and CDR2 (germline): SGHRS, YFSETQ. The full variable domain, with the rest looked up from reference TRBV5-1 and TRBJ2-3, is KAGVTQTPRYLIKTRGQQVTLSCSPISGHRSVSWYQQTPGQGLQFLFEYFSETQRNKGNFPGRFSGRQFSNSRSEMNVSTLELGDSALYLCASSLAGAADTQYFGPGTRLTVL.

The V call is TRBV13, the J call TRBJ2-7; 8 bases agree with TRBD2. Germline loops: CDR1 PRHDT, CDR2 FYEKMQ (reference sequence). There are 15 residues in the CDR3. J was trimmed by 2 bases and V by 6 bases; bases with no gene match: 9. CDR3 sequence (DNA): TGTGCCAGCAGTTCTGGGACTAGAATGGCCTACGAGCAGTACTTC. Translation gives CASSSGTRMAYEQYF.

Many counts were recorded for this clonotype. The chain has TRBV5-1 and TRBJ1-2; D is undetermined. This CDR3 contains 12 residues. In germline, CDR1 is SGHRS, CDR2 YFSETQ. Deletions cut 0 bases from V and 6 bases from J, with 6 bases between. In DNA, the CDR3 is TGCGCCAGCAGCTTGGTAGGCGATGGCTACACCTTC. It specifies CASSLVGDGYTF.

This clonotype was seen a few times. The chain links TRBV5-6 to TRBJ2-3; D may be TRBD2 (5 bases). Germline CDR1 is SGHDT and CDR2 is YYEEEE. Between the trimmed V and J ends, which lost 1 base and 3 bases, there was a span of 15 bases. The CDR3 length is 16 residues. CDR3: CASSLYLGVGTDTQYF. In nucleotides, the CDR3 is TGTGCCAGCAGCTTGTATTTGGGAGTTGGGACAGATACGCAGTATTTT.

This clonotype was picked up many times. The chain couples TRBV27 to TRBJ2-5; D remains ambiguous. V was pared by 4 bases and J by 5 bases, with 11 bases between. The germline gives CDR1 MNHEY, CDR2 SMNVEV (reference sequence). This CDR3 has 13 residues. In nucleotides, the CDR3 is TGTGCCAGCAGTTACAATGGTTGGGAGACCCAGTACTTC. This encodes CASSYNGWETQYF.

This clonotype was recorded once. The rearrangement joins TRBV12-3 or TRBV12-4 to TRBJ2-7, with TRBD1 matching over 10 bases. J lost 3 bases, V lost 6 bases, and 8 bases had no gene match. The CDR3 has 15 amino acids. The CDR3 DNA is TGTGCCAGCAGAACCGGGACAGGGGACTTCTACGAGCAGTACTTC. This codes for CASRTGTGDFYEQYF.

J is TRBJ2-3 and V is TRBV11-2; D remains ambiguous. The CDR3 is 16 residues long. In germline, CDR1 is SGHAT, CDR2 FQNNGV. The V gene lost 5 bases and the J gene lost 0 bases, with 15 bases spanning the gap. As DNA, the CDR3 is TGTGCCAGCAGCCGACGCTTGGGATCTAGCACAGATACGCAGTATTTT. Encoded protein: CASSRRLGSSTDTQYF.